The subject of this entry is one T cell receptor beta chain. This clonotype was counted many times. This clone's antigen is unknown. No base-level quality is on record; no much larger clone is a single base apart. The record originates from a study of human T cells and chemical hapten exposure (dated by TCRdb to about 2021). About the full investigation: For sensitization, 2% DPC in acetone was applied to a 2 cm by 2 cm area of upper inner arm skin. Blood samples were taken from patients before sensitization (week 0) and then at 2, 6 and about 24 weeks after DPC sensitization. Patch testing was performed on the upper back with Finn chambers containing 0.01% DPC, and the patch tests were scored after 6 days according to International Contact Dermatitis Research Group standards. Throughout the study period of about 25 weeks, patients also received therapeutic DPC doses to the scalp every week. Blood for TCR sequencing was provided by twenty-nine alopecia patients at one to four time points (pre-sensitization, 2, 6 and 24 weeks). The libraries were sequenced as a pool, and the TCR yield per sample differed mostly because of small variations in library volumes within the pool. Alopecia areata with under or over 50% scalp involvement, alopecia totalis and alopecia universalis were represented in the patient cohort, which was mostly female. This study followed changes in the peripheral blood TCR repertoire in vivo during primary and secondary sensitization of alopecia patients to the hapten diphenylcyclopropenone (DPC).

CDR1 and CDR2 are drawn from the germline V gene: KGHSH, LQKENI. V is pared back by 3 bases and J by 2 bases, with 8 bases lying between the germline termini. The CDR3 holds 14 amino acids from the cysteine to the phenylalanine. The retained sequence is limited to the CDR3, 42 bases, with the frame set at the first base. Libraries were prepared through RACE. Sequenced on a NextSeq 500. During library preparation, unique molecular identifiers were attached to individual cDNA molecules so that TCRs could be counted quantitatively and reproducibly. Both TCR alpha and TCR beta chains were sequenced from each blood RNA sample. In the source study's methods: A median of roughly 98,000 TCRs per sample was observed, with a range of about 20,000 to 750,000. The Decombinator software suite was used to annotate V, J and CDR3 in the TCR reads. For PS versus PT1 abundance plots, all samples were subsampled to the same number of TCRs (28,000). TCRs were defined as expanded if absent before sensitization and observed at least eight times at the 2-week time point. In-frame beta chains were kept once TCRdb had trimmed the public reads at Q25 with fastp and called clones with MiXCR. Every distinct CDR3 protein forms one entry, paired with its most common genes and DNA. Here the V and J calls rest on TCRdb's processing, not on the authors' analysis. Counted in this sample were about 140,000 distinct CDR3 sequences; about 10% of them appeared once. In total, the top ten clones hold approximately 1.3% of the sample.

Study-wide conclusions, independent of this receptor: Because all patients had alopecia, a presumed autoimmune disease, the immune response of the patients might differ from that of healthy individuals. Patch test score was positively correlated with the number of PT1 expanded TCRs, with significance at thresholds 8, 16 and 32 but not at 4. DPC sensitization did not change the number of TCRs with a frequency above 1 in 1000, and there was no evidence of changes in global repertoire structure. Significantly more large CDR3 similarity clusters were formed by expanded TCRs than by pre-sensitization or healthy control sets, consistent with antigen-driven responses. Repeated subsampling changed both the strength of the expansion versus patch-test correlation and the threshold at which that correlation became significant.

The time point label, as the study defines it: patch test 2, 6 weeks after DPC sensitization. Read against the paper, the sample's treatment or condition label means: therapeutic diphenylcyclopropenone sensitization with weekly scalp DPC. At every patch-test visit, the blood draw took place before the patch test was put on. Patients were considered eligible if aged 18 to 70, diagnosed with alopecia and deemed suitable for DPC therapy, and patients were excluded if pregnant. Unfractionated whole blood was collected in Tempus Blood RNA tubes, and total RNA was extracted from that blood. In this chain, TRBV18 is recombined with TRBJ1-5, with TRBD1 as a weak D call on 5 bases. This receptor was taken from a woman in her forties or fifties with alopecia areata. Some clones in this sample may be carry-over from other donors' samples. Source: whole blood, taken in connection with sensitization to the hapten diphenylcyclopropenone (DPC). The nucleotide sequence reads TGTGCCAGCTCACCGGGGACGGGCAATCAGCCCCAGCATTTT. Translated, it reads CASSPGTGNQPQHF.